Detailed here is one T cell receptor (beta chain). The antigen remains unidentified. Germline CDR1 and CDR2: DFQATT and SNEGSKA (reference sequence). The CDR3 covers 11 residues. V shed 6 bases, J shed 6 bases, and the junction held 3 bases outside the gene matches. The entry originates in a study of cytomegalovirus exposure and HLA in healthy donors. PCR involved 60 Vbeta and 13 Jbeta primers. Data came from immunoSEQ multiplex PCR; TCRdb stores just in-frame clones and leaves some out. This table has more than 150,000 clones, around four fifths appearing once. General study findings and limits: The later analysis indicated that the majority of CMV-associated TCR beta chains appeared HLA-restricted. Further analysis, carried out later, found HLA-associated TCR beta chains more clonally expanded than equally common other chains.

This rearrangement joins TRBV20-1 to TRBJ1-1, with TRBD1 matching 8 bases. Sequenced: PBMCs. The sequence was obtained from a woman aged 45-59 years in good health and CMV-seropositive. CDR3 in DNA: TGCAGTGCCCCGACAGGGGCTGAAGCTTTCTTT. Its protein product is CSAPTGAEAFF.